The clone carrying this T cell receptor (beta chain) appeared many times. No antigen is known for it. The sample is drawn from a study of T-cell reconstitution after alpha-beta-depleted transplantation in children. This sample's TCRbeta library carried unique molecular identifier barcodes. TCRdb re-called the PCR reads through MiXCR, storing one row per CDR3 protein. The sample has fewer than 700,000 distinct CDR3 sequences; under 30% are singletons. Study-wide results and caveats: The study traced high day-60 TCRbeta diversity in some patients to surviving recipient T cells and thymic progenitors. The authors attributed T-cell counts and diversity one year after transplant mostly to newly produced T cells. Where alpha-beta T cells came from about two months after transplant was reportedly several hundred expanded graft clones.

CDR1 is SGHRS, CDR2 YFSETQ, per germline. The J segment lost 7 bases and the V segment lost 3 bases, leaving 18 bases of the junction unmatched. The CDR3 is 19 amino acids. The sample was PBMCs, mostly from graft donor cells, taken 360 days after TCRalphabeta/CD19-depleted stem cell transplant. V is TRBV5-1 and J is TRBJ2-3; 12 bases match TRBD2. This receptor was taken from a boy younger than two who had a stem cell transplant for acute myeloid leukemia, so the T cells may come from the graft donor. The CDR3 DNA reads TGCGCCAGCAGCTCCACGGTTCTAGCGGGGGGGCCGAGATCACATACGCAGTATTTT. The encoded protein is CASSSTVLAGGPRSHTQYF.